One and the same sample provided the 9 T cell receptor beta chains below, sequenced in a study of T cells in women clearing cervical HPV infection. Produced via immunoSEQ multiplex PCR; TCRdb's table is partial and in-frame only. This sample's table has 30,000 to 35,000 clones. Input material: blood buffy coat. These receptors all stem from a woman between 18 and 70 years old with a cervical HPV16 infection that either progressed to CIN3+ or cleared (not recorded which).

Points on this clone: Sequencing ends 3 residues short of the CDR3 end; the germline J gene provides the rest. The chain has TRBV5-1 and TRBJ2-7, with 7 bases identical to TRBD1. This CDR3 region has 13 residues. V lost 3 bases, J lost 4 bases, and 4 bases stayed unmatched. Germline CDR1 reads SGHRS; CDR2 reads YFSETQ. CDR3 DNA, as far as it was read: TGCGCCAGCAGCTACGGACAGGCGTACGAG. It translates to CASSYGQAYE. The full CDR3 protein reads CASSYGQAYEQYF.

A note on this clone: The read falls 3 residues short of the CDR3 end, and the missing part is taken from the germline J gene. This chain joins TRBV20-1 and TRBJ2-3, with D tentatively TRBD1 (6 bases). The CDR3 has 13 residues. Germline-derived CDR1 and CDR2 are DFQATT and SNEGSKA (reference sequence). Partial CDR3 DNA: TGCAGTGCTAGAAGGACAGCTCAAGAGACG. Translated: CSARRTAQET. The CDR3 in its entirety is CSARRTAQETQYF.

Comment on this clone: The CDR3 extends 3 residues past the end of the read, so its final part is completed from the germline J gene. The V and J genes are TRBV7-3 and TRBJ2-1; 8 bases agree with TRBD2. This CDR3 is 15 amino acids long. With 5 bases clipped from V and 8 bases from J, the junction kept 11 bases outside the gene matches. Germline V lookup: CDR1 SGHTA, CDR2 FQGTGA. The CDR3 reads CASSRTSSLFDEQFF. The CDR3 bases that were read are TGTGCCAGCAGCCGGACTAGCTCTCTCTTCGATGAG.

Turning to this clone: One junction end disagrees with the germline gene, perhaps due to a read error. The CDR3 goes on 3 residues after the read ends, and that part is filled in from the germline J gene. The gene calls are TRBV4-2 and TRBJ2-3, with TRBD2 matching over 11 bases. CDR1 is LGHNA and CDR2 is YNFKEQ in the germline V gene. The CDR3 contains 17 residues. The part of the CDR3 DNA that was read is TGCGCCAGCAGCGCTAGCGGGGGGAAATCTAGCACAGATACG. Translation gives CASSASGGKSSTDT. The full-length CDR3 reads as CASSASGGKSSTDTQYF.

CDR3 DNA, as far as it was read: TGTGCCAGTAGTTCTCGACAGGACCCCCTCTATGGT. It codes for CASSSRQDPLYG. The full CDR3 sequence reads CASSSRQDPLYGQYF. The V call is TRBV19, the J call TRBJ2-4; tentatively, D is TRBD1 (6 bases). With the read ending 3 residues before the CDR3 end, the germline J gene is used to fill in that end. Germline assignment: CDR1 LNHDA and CDR2 SQIVND (reference sequence). CDR3 length: 15 residues.

A word on this clone: The read stops 3 residues short of the end of the CDR3; the missing end is completed from the germline J gene. V and J are TRBV23-1 and TRBJ2-7; 9 bases agree with TRBD1. TRBV23-1 is an open reading frame whose function is uncertain. The CDR3 has 14 residues. J lost 3 bases, V lost 4 bases, and 4 bases had no gene match. CDR3 bases read: TGCGCCAGCAGTCCAAGACAGGGGGACTACGAG. Residues: CASSPRQGDYE. The CDR3 in full is CASSPRQGDYEQYF.

A word on this clone: The read falls 3 residues short of the CDR3 end, and the missing part is taken from the germline J gene. The chain combines TRBV5-1 with TRBJ2-2; perhaps TRBD2 as D (6 bases). Trimming took 4 bases from V and 1 from J, leaving 14 bases between them. Germline loops: CDR1 SGHRS, CDR2 YFSETQ. This CDR3 is 16 amino acids long. The CDR3 DNA, read in part, is TGCGCCAGCAGCAGTGGGACTCGCGGGAACACCGGGGAG. As protein: CASSSGTRGNTGE. The whole CDR3 sequence is CASSSGTRGNTGELFF.

Of note for this clone: Relative to the germline gene, one junction end is altered; a read error may explain this. The read ends 3 residues shy of where the CDR3 ends; the end is completed using the germline J gene. The gene calls are TRBV7-7 and TRBJ2-7; D call uncertain. The CDR3 runs to 14 residues. Germline V CDR1 and CDR2: SSHAT, FNYEAQ (reference sequence). CDR3 bases read: TGTGCTAGCAGCTTAGACGGCACCCCGGGCGAG. Translated, it gives CASSLDGTPGE. The whole CDR3 protein is CASSLDGTPGEQYF.

Notes on this clone: The CDR3 extends 3 residues past the end of the read, so its final part is completed from the germline J gene. The rearrangement uses TRBV20-1 and TRBJ1-1; no clear D gene. CDR1 and CDR2 (germline): DFQATT, SNEGSKA (reference sequence). The CDR3 extends over 13 amino acids. Trimming took off 0 bases at V and 7 bases at J, with 12 bases between the two ends. The part of the CDR3 DNA that was read is TGCAGTGCTAGAGATATCTTGGCAGGTGAA. Its translation: CSARDILAGE. In full, the CDR3 reads CSARDILAGEAFF.